The 26 T cell receptor beta chains presented below share a single source sample, sequenced in a study of CD8 T cells in Susac syndrome. cDNA came from roughly 0.53 to 1 ug RNA primed by random hexamers. Each CDR3 protein is one row after TCRdb ran MiXCR on the immunoSEQ multiplex PCR reads. The repertoire holds about 250,000 distinct CDR3 sequences, with around 93% as singletons. The material sequenced was CD4+ T cells from PBMCs. The receptors were gathered from a human donor with multiple sclerosis.

The rearrangement uses TRBV27 and TRBJ2-1; 14 bases match TRBD2. V lost 4 bases, J lost 5 bases, and 7 bases stayed unmatched. CDR1 and CDR2 from the germline V gene are MNHEY and SMNVEV (reference sequence). The CDR3 sequence is 17 residues long. The CDR3 is CASSSTSTSGGDNEQFF. Here the CDR3 DNA reads TGTGCCAGCAGTTCGACCTCGACTAGCGGGGGGGACAATGAGCAGTTCTTC.

This rearrangement joins TRBV5-1 to TRBJ2-5; D uncertain. Between the trimmed V and J ends, which lost 0 bases and 1 base, there was a span of 10 bases. The CDR3 is 15 amino acids. Germline V gives CDR1 SGHRS, CDR2 YFSETQ. As DNA, the CDR3 is TGCGCCAGCAGCTTGGGTCAGGATCCCCAAGAGACCCAGTACTTC. It codes for CASSLGQDPQETQYF.

The chain recombines TRBV13 with TRBJ1-2; TRBD1 matches at 9 bases. After removal of 5 bases from V and 7 bases from J, the junction contained 11 bases not matched to a gene. Germline V CDR1 and CDR2: PRHDT, FYEKMQ (reference sequence). This CDR3 has 15 amino acids. The CDR3 protein is CASSPSGTGHFGYTF. CDR3 DNA: TGTGCCAGCAGCCCATCCGGGACAGGGCATTTTGGCTACACCTTC.

V is TRBV24-1 and J is TRBJ2-2; 9 nucleotides agree with TRBD1. The CDR3 is 15 amino acids. V lost 7 bases and J lost 5; bases outside the gene matches: 7. Germline CDR1 KGHDR, CDR2 SFDVKD. The CDR3 spells CATRNTGGETGELFF. The CDR3 DNA is TGTGCCACCAGGAATACAGGGGGCGAAACCGGGGAGCTGTTTTTT.

J is TRBJ2-5 and V is TRBV19; D unresolved. V gave up 2 bases and J gave up 2 bases, with 9 bases separating them. This CDR3 has 14 amino acids. CDR1 and CDR2 (germline): LNHDA, SQIVND (reference sequence). The CDR3 DNA is TGTGCCAGTAGTATATTAGGAGTACAAGAGACCCAGTACTTC. This sequence encodes CASSILGVQETQYF.

The rearrangement uses TRBV28 and TRBJ2-5, with D maybe TRBD2 (5 bases). The ends were cut back, 6 bases at V and 3 bases at J, with 17 bases in the middle. The CDR3 covers 15 residues. Germline CDR1 and CDR2: MDHEN and SYDVKM. CDR3 sequence: CASSPSWSREETQYF. The CDR3 DNA sequence: TGTGCCAGCAGCCCATCTTGGTCGAGGGAAGAGACCCAGTACTTC.

V usage is TRBV7-6 and J usage is TRBJ2-2; tentatively, D is TRBD2 (6 bases). V was clipped by 6 bases and J by 3 bases, with 17 bases between them. The CDR3 has 16 amino acids. Looked up from germline, CDR1 is SGHVS and CDR2 is FNYEAQ. The chain's CDR3 is CASSPQAGQYTGELFF. In DNA form, the CDR3 reads TGTGCCAGCAGTCCCCAAGCGGGCCAGTACACCGGGGAGCTGTTTTTT.

The chain employs TRBV18 and TRBJ1-4; 8 bases line up with TRBD1. The trim removed 3 bases at V and 8 bases at J, leaving 8 bases unmatched. Per the germline V gene, CDR1 is KGHSH and CDR2 is LQKENI. CDR3 length equals 15 residues. CDR3 sequence: CASSPETGVEEKLFF. The CDR3 DNA reads TGTGCCAGCTCACCTGAGACAGGGGTCGAAGAAAAACTGTTTTTT.

V and J are TRBV2 and TRBJ2-2; D tentatively reads TRBD1 or TRBD2 (5 bases each). V lost 1 base and J lost 5, with 11 bases in between. The CDR3 loop spans 15 amino acids. CDR1 is SNHLY and CDR2 is FYNNEI in the germline V gene. CDR3: CASSEGPGRTGELFF. The CDR3 DNA is TGTGCCAGCAGTGAAGGTCCGGGGCGGACCGGGGAGCTGTTTTTT.

The chain employs TRBV2 and TRBJ1-5; tentatively, D is TRBD1 (5 bases). This CDR3 is 15 amino acids long. V lost 4 bases and J 12 bases, leaving 22 bases between the germline ends. Germline loops: CDR1 SNHLY, CDR2 FYNNEI. The CDR3 bases are TGTGCCAGCAGTGCAGGTCAGGGTGATACCTTCCGCCAGCATTTT. Translated: CASSAGQGDTFRQHF.

V gene TRBV5-6 combines with J gene TRBJ2-7; 10 nucleotides line up with TRBD2. The CDR3 is 15 amino acids. The J segment lost 0 bases and the V segment lost 3 bases, leaving 3 bases of the junction unmatched. Germline CDR1 SGHDT, CDR2 YYEEEE. CDR3 loop: CASSSGLATSYEQYF. CDR3 coding DNA: TGTGCCAGCAGCTCGGGACTAGCGACCTCCTACGAGCAGTACTTC.

This rearrangement joins TRBV7-3 to TRBJ1-6, with 8 positions matching TRBD1. The germline CDR1 and CDR2 sequences are SGHTA and FQGTGA. V lost 5 bases and J lost 7; bases outside the gene matches: 13. This CDR3 region has 17 residues. This CDR3 is CASSPDRGTGGNSPLHF. CDR3 sequence (DNA): TGTGCCAGCAGCCCCGATCGGGGGACAGGAGGCAATTCACCCCTCCACTTT.

The genes are TRBV13 and TRBJ2-6; D gene unclear. The ends were cut back, 10 bases at V and 0 bases at J, with 7 bases in the middle. The CDR3 runs 13 residues. Per the germline V gene, CDR1 is PRHDT and CDR2 is FYEKMQ (reference sequence). CDR3 coding DNA: TGTGCCACCAGGCTCTCTGGGGCCAACGTCCTGACTTTC. Translation gives CATRLSGANVLTF.

This clonotype was seen more than once but under ten times. The chain links TRBV6-5 to TRBJ1-6; 7 bases fit TRBD1. Germline CDR1 and CDR2: MNHEY and SVGAGI. The CDR3 is 14 residues long. J lost 10 bases, V lost 4 bases, and 7 bases had no gene match. CDR3 region: CASSSTGWGSPLHF. CDR3 coding DNA: TGTGCCAGCAGTTCGACAGGGTGGGGATCACCCCTCCACTTT.

This clonotype has only one observation. The chain links TRBV27 to TRBJ2-1; 8 nucleotides agree with TRBD1. CDR1 is MNHEY, CDR2 SMNVEV, per germline (reference sequence). With 4 bases clipped from V and 8 bases from J, the junction kept 4 bases outside the gene matches. This CDR3 has 13 amino acids. CDR3 sequence reads: CASSSGQGHEQFF. The CDR3 DNA follows: TGTGCCAGCAGTTCTGGACAGGGCCATGAGCAGTTCTTC.

The chain combines TRBV6-5 with TRBJ1-2; a weak D match, TRBD1 (5 bases). This CDR3 has 15 residues. CDR1 and CDR2 (germline): MNHEY, SVGAGI. V lost 6 bases to trimming and J lost 8 bases, with 22 bases between them. The CDR3 sequence is CASSPPVGRLGGYTF. Here the CDR3 DNA reads TGTGCCAGCAGCCCTCCTGTGGGACGACTGGGCGGCTACACCTTC.

The table lists this clonotype with a count of one. The chain has TRBV29-1 and TRBJ2-5, with 9 bases lining up with TRBD1. With 6 bases clipped from V and 1 base from J, the junction kept 3 bases outside the gene matches. Germline lookup yields CDR1 SQVTM and CDR2 ANQGSEA. The CDR3 sequence is 13 residues long. CDR3 region: CSVPGQGQETQYF. The DNA for the CDR3 is TGCAGCGTCCCGGGACAGGGCCAAGAGACCCAGTACTTC.

The CDR3 here is CSVGDTSYNEQFF. The CDR3 region has the DNA TGCAGCGTTGGGGACACCTCCTACAATGAGCAGTTCTTC. The V and J genes are TRBV29-1 and TRBJ2-1; TRBD1 is a possible D gene (6 bases). The V end was cut by 4 bases, the J end by 0 bases, with 7 bases between. This CDR3 spans 13 amino acids. CDR1 is SQVTM, CDR2 ANQGSEA, per germline.

V gene TRBV5-4 combines with J gene TRBJ2-1; D is uncertain. This CDR3 has 15 residues. Germline CDR1 SGHNT, CDR2 YYREEE (reference sequence). V was shortened by 1 base and J by 0 bases, with 8 bases between the two germline ends. CDR3 amino acids: CASSLMVSSYNEQFF. The CDR3 coding sequence is TGTGCCAGCAGCTTGATGGTGAGCTCCTACAATGAGCAGTTCTTC. The whole variable domain, filled in from reference TRBV5-4 and TRBJ2-1, reads ETGVTQSPTHLIKTRGQQVTLRCSSQSGHNTVSWYQQALGQGPQFIFQYYREEENGRGNFPPRFSGLQFPNYSSELNVNALELDDSALYLCASSLMVSSYNEQFFGPGTRLTVL.

The rearrangement uses TRBV12-3 or TRBV12-4 and TRBJ2-3; maybe TRBD2 (5 bases). There are 12 residues in the CDR3. V lost 9 bases and J 4 bases, leaving 11 bases between the germline ends. The CDR3 is CASLAPADTQYF. The CDR3 nucleotides are TGTGCCAGTTTAGCGCCGGCAGATACGCAGTATTTT.

The chain couples TRBV12-3 or TRBV12-4 to TRBJ1-1; D is possibly TRBD1 (6 bases). Trimming took 6 bases from V and 6 from J, leaving 14 bases between them. The CDR3 covers 13 residues. The CDR3 nucleotides read TGTGCCAGCAGGGGTAACAGGGTTGCTGAAGCTTTCTTT. Protein sequence: CASRGNRVAEAFF.

The gene calls are TRBV3-1 and TRBJ1-5, with D uncertain. Germline V CDR1 and CDR2: LGHDT, YNNKEL (reference sequence). The V and J ends lost 0 bases and 7 bases respectively, with 16 bases between them. This CDR3 comprises 16 residues. This chain's CDR3 is CASSQDLVMDGQPQHF. The CDR3, as DNA: TGTGCCAGCAGCCAAGATCTAGTCATGGACGGCCAGCCCCAGCATTTT.

The chain has TRBV5-6 and TRBJ1-2; 7 bases line up with TRBD1. Germline CDR1 is SGHDT and CDR2 is YYEEEE. The CDR3 sequence is 13 residues long. J gave up 8 bases and V 4 bases, and 8 bases lay outside the gene matches. CDR3 sequence: CASSLMTGRGYTF. The CDR3 region has the DNA TGTGCCAGCAGCCTAATGACAGGGCGCGGCTACACCTTC.

The chain uses TRBV12-3 or TRBV12-4 and TRBJ2-7; TRBD2 agrees at 7 bases. The CDR3 sequence is 13 residues long. V gave up 6 bases and J gave up 6 bases; unmatched junction bases: 8. CDR3 coding DNA: TGTGCCAGCAGCCCACACGGCGGGGGCGAGCAGTACGTC. Protein product: CASSPHGGGEQYV.

J is TRBJ1-2 and V is TRBV5-4, with unresolved D. V was shortened by 0 bases and J by 8 bases, with 8 bases between the two germline ends. This CDR3 spans 12 amino acids. The germline gives CDR1 SGHNT, CDR2 YYREEE (reference sequence). Here the CDR3 DNA reads TGTGCCAGCAGCTTGGACTCCAGGGGCTACACCTTC. Protein sequence: CASSLDSRGYTF. Variable domain in full (rest from reference TRBV5-4 and TRBJ1-2): ETGVTQSPTHLIKTRGQQVTLRCSSQSGHNTVSWYQQALGQGPQFIFQYYREEENGRGNFPPRFSGLQFPNYSSELNVNALELDDSALYLCASSLDSRGYTFGSGTRLTVV.

This sequence joins TRBV10-3 and TRBJ2-2; 7 bases map to TRBD2. Per germline, CDR1 ENHRY and CDR2 SYGVKD. There are 18 residues in the CDR3. The J segment lost 7 bases and the V segment lost 2 bases, leaving 16 bases of the junction unmatched. CDR3 residues: CAISEKDAREIRVGELFF. The CDR3 DNA reads as TGTGCCATCAGTGAGAAGGATGCGCGGGAGATAAGAGTCGGGGAGCTGTTTTTT.